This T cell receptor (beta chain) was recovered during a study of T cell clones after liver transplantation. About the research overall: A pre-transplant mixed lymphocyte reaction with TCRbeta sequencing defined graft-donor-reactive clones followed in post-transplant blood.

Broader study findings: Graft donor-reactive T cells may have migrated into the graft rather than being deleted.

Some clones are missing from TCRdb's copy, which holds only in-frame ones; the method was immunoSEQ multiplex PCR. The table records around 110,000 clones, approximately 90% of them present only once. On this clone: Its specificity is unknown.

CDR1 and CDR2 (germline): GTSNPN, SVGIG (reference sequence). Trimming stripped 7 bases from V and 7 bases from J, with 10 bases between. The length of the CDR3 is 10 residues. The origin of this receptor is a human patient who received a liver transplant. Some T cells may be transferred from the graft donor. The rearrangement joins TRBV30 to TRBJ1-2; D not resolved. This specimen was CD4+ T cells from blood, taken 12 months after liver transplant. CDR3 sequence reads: CASLGSGYTF. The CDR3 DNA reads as TGTGCCTCCCTCGGGTCTGGCTACACCTTC.